Here is one T cell receptor (beta chain) with its context. One junction end disagrees with the germline gene, perhaps due to a read error. CDR3 length equals 14 residues. The germline V gene encodes CDR1 SGHRS and CDR2 YFSETQ. This record comes from a study of blood T cell repertoires in COVID-19. In the study overall: Italy, Spain and the United States were the sources of the convalescent and acute COVID-19 samples. The analysed material was cDNA or gDNA that came from T cells, B-cell-depleted T cells, or PBMCs.

In the original workflow: Amplified reference gene primers provided the basis for estimating nucleated cell counts. Only in-frame clones appear in the TCRdb table, and some are missing; sequencing was by immunoSEQ multiplex PCR. That table gives V, J and clone size, and the DNA gave D and trimming. The sample lists roughly 70,000 clones, more than 70% seen once, with around 6% in the top ten. Sequences were obtained from peripheral blood. This sequence was found in a woman aged 70-85 years with acute or convalescent COVID-19. V and J are TRBV5-1 and TRBJ2-7; TRBD1 matches 11 bases. CDR3 region: CANSLDRGPYEQYF. The CDR3 region has the DNA TGCGCCAACAGCTTGGACAGGGGGCCCTACGAGCAGTACTTC.